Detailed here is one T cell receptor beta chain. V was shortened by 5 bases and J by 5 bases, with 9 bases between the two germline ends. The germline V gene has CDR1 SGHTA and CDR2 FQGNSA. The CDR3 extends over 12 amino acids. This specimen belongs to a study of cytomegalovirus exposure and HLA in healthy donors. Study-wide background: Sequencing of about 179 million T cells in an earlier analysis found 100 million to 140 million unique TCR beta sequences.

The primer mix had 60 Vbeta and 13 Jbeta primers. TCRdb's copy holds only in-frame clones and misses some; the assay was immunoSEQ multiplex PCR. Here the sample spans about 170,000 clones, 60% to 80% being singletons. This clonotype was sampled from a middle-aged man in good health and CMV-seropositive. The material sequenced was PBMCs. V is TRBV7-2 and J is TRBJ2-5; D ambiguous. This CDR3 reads CASSATYETQYF. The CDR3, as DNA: TGTGCCAGCAGCGCCACTTATGAGACCCAGTACTTC. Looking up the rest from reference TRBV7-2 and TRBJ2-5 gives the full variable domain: GAGVSQSPSNKVTEKGKDVELRCDPISGHTALYWYRQSLGQGLEFLIYFQGNSAPDKSGLPSDRFSAERTGGSVSTLTIQRTQQEDSAVYLCASSATYETQYFGPGTRLLVL.